This T cell receptor (beta chain) was observed in a study of shared clonotypes between healthy human individuals. CDR1 and CDR2 from the germline V gene are SGHRS and YFSETQ. The CDR3 runs to 15 residues. Germline trimming cut 4 bases from V and 3 bases from J; bases unmatched to any gene: 7. Sequenced by immunoSEQ multiplex PCR; TCRdb stores in-frame clones only, minus some. The sample carries millions of clones, 85% to 95% recorded once. The sample comprised naive CD4+ T cells sorted from blood. Regarding subset: CD45RA+ positively selected. The source of this sequence is a man younger than 35 in good health. The chain couples TRBV5-1 to TRBJ2-7, with 10 bases that match TRBD1. DNA for the CDR3: TGCGCCAGCAGCGCGGGACAGGGGAATCTCTACGAGCAGTACTTC. This encodes CASSAGQGNLYEQYF.